The 10 T cell receptor beta chains listed next were all sequenced from one sample in a study of T-cell memory formation after mild COVID-19. Using its own MiXCR run on the 5' RACE reads, TCRdb lists one record per CDR3 protein. The repertoire consists of approximately 490,000 distinct CDR3 sequences, with roughly 20% occurring once and the leading ten covering 12%. The specimen sequenced was PBMCs or a T cell subset sorted from them (not recorded which). The receptors were sampled from an adult woman who had mild COVID-19 (a few samples of this study predate the infection). Cell type and time point are not known.

In its sample, this clonotype was seen a few times. The V gene is TRBV6-5, the J gene TRBJ1-2, with D hard to call. V lost 7 bases and J lost 8, with 5 bases in between. Germline CDR1 MNHEY, CDR2 SVGAGI. There are 9 residues in the CDR3. The CDR3 nucleotides are TGTGCCAGCATACGCGGCTACACCTTC. This encodes CASIRGYTF.

This clonotype was found a few times. The chain couples TRBV3-1 to TRBJ1-5; tentative D call: TRBD1 (5 bases). The germline V gene encodes CDR1 LGHDT and CDR2 YNNKEL (reference sequence). This CDR3 is built from 13 residues. Trimming pared 5 bases from V and 6 bases from J, leaving 11 bases between. The CDR3 is CASSVAGSQPQHF. In DNA, the CDR3 is TGTGCCAGCAGCGTGGCAGGGAGTCAGCCCCAGCATTTT.

This clonotype was detected many times. The junction shows a germline mismatch at one end, possibly a read error. This sequence joins TRBV6-5 and TRBJ2-7, with 10 positions matching TRBD1. The CDR3 covers 14 residues. Germline lookup yields CDR1 MNHEY and CDR2 SVGAGI. The CDR3 coding sequence is TGCGCCAGCAGCCAAGGACAGGGGGCCTACGAGCAGTACTTC. It codes for CASSQGQGAYEQYF.

This clonotype was seen a handful of times. Here the CDR3 DNA reads TGCGCCAGCAGCCAAAGGTCTAGCGGGGGGAGCTCCTACGAGCAGTACTTC. Translated, it gives CASSQRSSGGSSYEQYF. This chain links TRBV4-3 with TRBJ2-7; 11 bases fit TRBD2. The CDR3 totals 17 residues. V lost 2 bases to trimming and J lost 0 bases; unmatched junction nucleotides: 6. CDR1 and CDR2 (germline): LGHNA, YSLEER.

This clonotype was counted only a few times. The genes are TRBV29-1 and TRBJ2-1; possible D gene TRBD2, 6 bases. This CDR3 has 15 residues. Germline CDR1 reads SQVTM; CDR2 reads ANQGSEA. The ends were cut back, 3 bases at V and 0 bases at J, with 12 bases in the middle. CDR3 sequence (DNA): TGCAGCGTTGAGGTCGGGAGCGGCTCCTACAATGAGCAGTTCTTC. Its protein product is CSVEVGSGSYNEQFF.

This sequence joins TRBV4-3 and TRBJ2-3; 7 bases map to TRBD2. The CDR3 runs to 17 residues. Germline V gives CDR1 LGHNA, CDR2 YSLEER. V lost 1 base to trimming and J lost 2 bases; unmatched junction nucleotides: 9. The CDR3 spells CASSQGHGTTITDTQYF. CDR3 sequence (DNA): TGCGCCAGCAGCCAAGGTCACGGGACTACCATCACAGATACGCAGTATTTT.

This chain joins TRBV24-1 and TRBJ2-3, with TRBD1 matching 7 bases. There are 15 residues in the CDR3. CDR1 is KGHDR, CDR2 SFDVKD, per germline. Trimming at V came to 1 base and at J to 4 bases, leaving 4 bases not matched to a gene. For the CDR3, the DNA is TGTGCCACCAGTGATTTCGGCCAGGGGGCAGATACGCAGTATTTT. Its translation: CATSDFGQGADTQYF.

This clonotype turned up a few times. V is TRBV12-3 or TRBV12-4 and J is TRBJ2-1; 7 positions agree with TRBD2. V shed 2 bases and J 6 bases; nucleotides not matched to a gene: 13. The CDR3 runs to 17 residues. The CDR3 sequence: CASSLFLGLGESNEQFF. DNA of the CDR3: TGTGCCAGCAGTTTATTTTTAGGACTAGGAGAGTCCAATGAGCAGTTCTTC.

The chain is built from TRBV2 and TRBJ1-4; D is undetermined. Trimming took 6 bases from V and 4 from J, leaving 18 bases between them. The length of the CDR3 is 16 residues. Germline CDR1 reads SNHLY; CDR2 reads FYNNEI. The CDR3 nucleotides are TGTGCCAGCAGCTCCCCCCGGGTCGTCCTTAATGAAAAACTGTTTTTT. Translating it yields CASSSPRVVLNEKLFF.

This chain joins TRBV7-2 and TRBJ2-3; D unresolved. This CDR3 region has 14 residues. In germline, CDR1 is SGHTA, CDR2 FQGNSA. Trimming pared 6 bases from V and 4 bases from J, leaving 14 bases between. The CDR3 loop is CASSVARAPDTQYF. Here the CDR3 DNA reads TGTGCCAGCAGTGTGGCCCGGGCCCCAGATACGCAGTATTTT.